Reported below is one T cell receptor (beta chain). Enrollment of patients from Seattle took place during active infection, with longitudinal follow-up. This specimen belongs to a study of blood T cell repertoires in COVID-19. Measured with immunoSEQ multiplex PCR; TCRdb has only the in-frame clones, and not every one. The data show over 100,000 clones, roughly nine tenths seen once. CDR1 LNHNV and CDR2 YYDKDF come from the germline V gene (reference sequence). V was trimmed by 1 base and J by 7 bases, leaving 14 bases between them. The CDR3 runs to 15 residues. What was sequenced was peripheral blood. This clonotype originated in a woman in her 70s with COVID-19, enrolled during active disease. This chain uses TRBV15 with TRBJ1-5; D perhaps matches TRBD1 (5 bases). CDR3 protein: CATSRGGSKAQPQHF. For the CDR3, the DNA is TGTGCCACCAGCAGAGGGGGCAGTAAAGCCCAGCCCCAGCATTTT. The full variable domain, completed using reference TRBV15 and TRBJ1-5, is DAMVIQNPRYQVTQFGKPVTLSCSQTLNHNVMYWYQQKSSQAPKLLFHYYDKDFNNEADTPDNFQSRRPNTSFCFLDIRSPGLGDTAMYLCATSRGGSKAQPQHFGDGTRLSIL.